Each of the 25 T cell receptor beta chains below was sequenced from the same sample in a study of Ad26.COV2.S vaccination and SARS-CoV-2 variants. This sample's treatment: roughly 19 received Ad26.COV2.S at low or high dose, single or two shots; about 5 received placebo; per-sample allocation not given. Specimens were obtained on day 63 following the first vaccine or placebo injection. The data were produced by immunoSEQ multiplex PCR, yet TCRdb's version contains in-frame clones alone and is incomplete. The repertoire has roughly 680,000 clones, 70% to 90% of them found once; the top ten carry about 1.5%. The specimen was peripheral blood, collected in a trial of Ad26.COV2.S vaccine versus placebo. These receptors came from a person between 18 and 60 years old who received the Ad26.COV2.S COVID-19 vaccine or a placebo.

V is TRBV4-1 and J is TRBJ1-2; the D is unclear. The CDR3 contains 12 residues. CDR1 and CDR2 (germline): MGHRA, YSYEKL. V lost 3 bases and J 8 bases, leaving 10 bases between the germline ends. CDR3 sequence: CASSHVGNGYTF. Here the CDR3 DNA reads TGCGCCAGCAGCCACGTAGGAAACGGCTACACCTTC.

This chain connects TRBV19 to TRBJ1-3, with D perhaps TRBD1 (5 bases). V lost 5 bases and J 0 bases, leaving 5 bases between the germline ends. The CDR3 is 13 residues long. Germline assignment: CDR1 LNHDA and CDR2 SQIVND (reference sequence). The CDR3 region is CASSQGSGNTIYF. The CDR3, as DNA: TGTGCCAGTAGTCAGGGCTCTGGAAACACCATATATTTT. The full variable domain, completed using reference TRBV19 and TRBJ1-3, is DGGITQSPKYLFRKEGQNVTLSCEQNLNHDAMYWYRQDPGQGLRLIYYSQIVNDFQKGDIAEGYSVSREKKESFPLTVTSAQKNPTAFYLCASSQGSGNTIYFGEGSWLTVV.

With regard to this clone: The same CDR3 can be traced to other DNA sequences in this sample. The chain recombines TRBV7-2 with TRBJ2-7; D unresolved. Deletions cut 1 base from V and 1 base from J, with 8 bases between. The V gene's germline CDR1 is SGHTA and CDR2 FQGNSA. This CDR3 has 14 amino acids. The CDR3 here is CASSLEGGSYEQYF. In nucleotides, the CDR3 is TGTGCCAGCAGCTTAGAGGGCGGTTCCTACGAGCAGTACTTC.

This clone was counted once. The chain employs TRBV2 and TRBJ2-7; TRBD1 aligns across 11 bases. Germline CDR1 reads SNHLY; CDR2 reads FYNNEI. The CDR3 totals 17 residues. V gave up 5 bases and J gave up 2 bases; unmatched junction bases: 11. The CDR3 DNA reads TGTGCCAGCAGTCCCCCCGACGGACAGGGGGCACCCTACGAGCAGTACTTC. Amino acids: CASSPPDGQGAPYEQYF. The full variable domain, its missing parts supplied by reference TRBV2 and TRBJ2-7, is EPEVTQTPSHQVTQMGQEVILRCVPISNHLYFYWYRQILGQKVEFLVSFYNNEISEKSEIFDDQFSVERPDGSNFTLKIRSTKLEDSAMYFCASSPPDGQGAPYEQYFGPGTRLTVT.

This chain joins TRBV1 and TRBJ2-7; the listed D gene, TRBD1, was not tested against the DNA. TRBV1 is deemed a pseudogene. The CDR3 length is 17 residues. CDR3 bases: TGCACCAGCAGCCCCCTCAGGGGTTACAGAAGTACCTACGAGCAGTACTTC. Its protein product is CTSSPLRGYRSTYEQYF.

J is TRBJ1-6 and V is TRBV12-3 or TRBV12-4; no firm D call. V dropped 3 bases and J dropped 10 bases, with 7 bases sitting between them. This CDR3 has 12 amino acids. CDR3 in DNA: TGTGCCAGCAGTTTTTCCGAATCACCCCTCCACTTT. Protein sequence: CASSFSESPLHF.

The V call is TRBV3-1 (or the pseudogene TRBV3-2), the J call TRBJ1-6, with no clear D. CDR1 is LGHDT and CDR2 is YNNKEL in the germline V gene (reference sequence). Trimming stripped 3 bases from V and 8 bases from J, with 8 bases between. The CDR3 totals 13 residues. The CDR3 DNA reads TGTGCCAGCAGCCAGCGGAGGGATTCACCCCTCCACTTT. The encoded protein is CASSQRRDSPLHF.

The genes are TRBV5-4 and TRBJ1-2; possibly TRBD1 for D (5 bases). Germline V gene data show CDR1 as SGHNT and CDR2 as YYREEE (reference sequence). CDR3 length: 15 residues. V was trimmed by 3 bases and J by 7 bases, leaving 19 bases between them. The CDR3 DNA follows: TGTGCCAGCAGCTCTTCCCGGGACTCGGAAACTGGCTACACCTTC. Protein: CASSSSRDSETGYTF. The full variable domain, completed using reference TRBV5-4 and TRBJ1-2, is ETGVTQSPTHLIKTRGQQVTLRCSSQSGHNTVSWYQQALGQGPQFIFQYYREEENGRGNFPPRFSGLQFPNYSSELNVNALELDDSALYLCASSSSRDSETGYTFGSGTRLTVV.

The chain joins TRBV27 to TRBJ2-3; D not resolved. CDR3 size: 11 residues. V was cut by 8 bases and J by 3 bases, with 6 bases left in between. The germline CDR1 and CDR2 sequences are MNHEY and SMNVEV (reference sequence). The CDR3 loop reads CASGRTDTQYF. The CDR3, as DNA: TGTGCCAGCGGTAGGACAGATACGCAGTATTTT.

Only a few counts were recorded for this clone. This sequence joins TRBV6-2 or TRBV6-3 and TRBJ2-3, with 7 bases identical to TRBD2. The J segment lost 5 bases and the V segment lost 3 bases, leaving 5 bases of the junction unmatched. Germline V gene lookup returns CDR1 MNHEY and CDR2 SVGEGT. The CDR3 runs 14 residues. The CDR3 sequence: CASSYGRERDTQYF. Here the CDR3 DNA reads TGTGCCAGCAGTTATGGGCGGGAGCGAGATACGCAGTATTTT.

This clone has only one observation. The rearrangement links TRBV6-6 to TRBJ2-2; D ambiguous. Deletions cut 1 base from V and 1 base from J, with 7 bases between. Germline V gene lookup returns CDR1 MNHNY and CDR2 SVGAGI (reference sequence). The CDR3 covers 15 residues. CDR3 DNA: TGTGCCAGCAGTTACTGGCAGCAGAACACCGGGGAGCTGTTTTTT. Translated: CASSYWQQNTGELFF.

This chain connects TRBV27 to TRBJ2-5; 9 bases are shared with TRBD2. Per germline, CDR1 MNHEY and CDR2 SMNVEV (reference sequence). Unmatched junction bases numbered 7, after V lost 6 bases and J lost 2 bases. The CDR3 contains 15 residues. The CDR3 spells CASSISGGNQETQYF. CDR3 in DNA: TGTGCCAGCAGCATTAGCGGGGGAAATCAAGAGACCCAGTACTTC.

This clone has only a few counts. This chain joins TRBV5-1 and TRBJ1-1; 9 bases map to TRBD1. Germline CDR1 reads SGHRS; CDR2 reads YFSETQ. The CDR3 sequence is 14 residues long. V shed 0 bases and J 5 bases; nucleotides not matched to a gene: 2. CDR3: CASSLDRGLTEAFF. The CDR3 DNA reads as TGCGCCAGCAGCTTGGACAGGGGGCTGACTGAAGCTTTCTTT.

Only one count was recorded for this clone. This sequence joins TRBV9 and TRBJ1-1; 7 positions match TRBD1. V gave up 0 bases and J gave up 5 bases; unmatched junction bases: 4. Germline-derived CDR1 and CDR2 are SGDLS and YYNGEE. This CDR3 has 14 residues. In DNA form, the CDR3 reads TGTGCCAGCAGCGTAGGTTTACAGGGGACTGAAGCTTTCTTT. This sequence encodes CASSVGLQGTEAFF.

This chain links TRBV4-2 with TRBJ1-6, with D possibly matching TRBD1 (6 bases). V gave up 3 bases and J gave up 0 bases, with 9 bases separating them. Germline CDR1 and CDR2: LGHNA and YNFKEQ. The CDR3 is made up of 16 amino acids. In DNA, the CDR3 is TGTGCCAGCAGCCAGAGGGACAACTCCTATAATTCACCCCTCCACTTT. Translation: CASSQRDNSYNSPLHF.

V is TRBV19 and J is TRBJ2-7; a possible D gene is TRBD1 (6 bases). Germline V gene data show CDR1 as LNHDA and CDR2 as SQIVND (reference sequence). The CDR3 has 14 amino acids. The V end was cut by 3 bases, the J end by 1 base, with 10 bases between. CDR3 amino acids: CASSIDRFSYEQYF. In nucleotides, the CDR3 is TGTGCCAGTAGTATCGACAGGTTTTCCTACGAGCAGTACTTC.

The V gene is TRBV7-3, the J gene TRBJ2-3; 8 bases fit TRBD2. The CDR3 is 16 amino acids. V was pared by 5 bases and J by 5 bases, with 12 bases of the junction left unmatched. The germline V gene encodes CDR1 SGHTA and CDR2 FQGTGA. The CDR3 spells CASSPFTGGPGDTQYF. The CDR3 bases are TGTGCCAGCAGCCCGTTCACGGGGGGGCCAGGAGATACGCAGTATTTT.

V and J are TRBV19 and TRBJ2-7, with 9 positions matching TRBD1. This CDR3 region has 17 residues. V lost 4 bases and J lost 2; bases outside the gene matches: 12. Germline values: CDR1 LNHDA, CDR2 SQIVND (reference sequence). The CDR3 DNA sequence: TGTGCCAGTAGTACCCCGGGACAGGGAATTGCAACCTACGAGCAGTACTTC. Protein product: CASSTPGQGIATYEQYF.

The genes are TRBV5-6 and TRBJ2-1; 9 positions match TRBD1. The CDR3 extends over 15 amino acids. J was trimmed by 6 bases and V by 1 base; bases with no gene match: 5. CDR1 and CDR2 from the germline V gene are SGHDT and YYEEEE. CDR3 sequence: CASSLMTGGSNEQFF. The CDR3 DNA reads TGTGCCAGCAGCTTGATGACAGGGGGGAGCAATGAGCAGTTCTTC.

V usage is TRBV12-3 or TRBV12-4 and J usage is TRBJ1-3; D gene uncertain. The germline V and J ends were trimmed by 1 base and 3 bases, with 4 bases remaining between them. The CDR3 sequence is 13 residues long. CDR3 in amino acids: CASSLGIGNTIYF. As DNA, the CDR3 is TGTGCCAGCAGTTTAGGGATTGGAAACACCATATATTTT.

The CDR3 region is CASSIIGEQFF. The CDR3 DNA sequence: TGTGCCAGTAGTATTATAGGTGAGCAGTTCTTC. The V and J genes are TRBV19 and TRBJ2-1; D is undetermined. Deletions cut 3 bases from V and 9 bases from J, with 6 bases between. This CDR3 comprises 11 residues. Germline CDR1 reads LNHDA; CDR2 reads SQIVND (reference sequence).

J is TRBJ1-4 and V is TRBV2, with D unresolved. Per the germline V gene, CDR1 is SNHLY and CDR2 is FYNNEI. The length of the CDR3 is 14 residues. Between the trimmed V and J ends, which lost 2 bases and 6 bases, there was a span of 10 bases. CDR3 residues: CASSEWVEDEKLFF. The CDR3, as DNA: TGTGCCAGCAGTGAATGGGTAGAAGATGAAAAACTGTTTTTT.

The CDR3 nucleotides read TGTGCCAGCAGCTTTCCGGGCTCAAGGGACACTGAAGCTTTCTTT. The encoded protein is CASSFPGSRDTEAFF. This chain links TRBV5-4 with TRBJ1-1; D ambiguous. Germline V gene lookup returns CDR1 SGHNT and CDR2 YYREEE (reference sequence). The CDR3 runs to 15 residues. Trimming left V 2 bases short and J 3 bases short, with 14 bases between.

The rearrangement links TRBV3-1 (or the pseudogene TRBV3-2) to TRBJ2-3, with a weak D call TRBD2 (5 bases). Per the germline V gene, CDR1 is LGHDT and CDR2 is YNNKEL (reference sequence). Trimming removed 1 base from V and 4 bases from J, with 6 bases in between. The CDR3 runs 13 residues. The CDR3 loop is CASSQGTSDTQYF. CDR3 coding DNA: TGTGCCAGCAGCCAAGGGACTTCAGATACGCAGTATTTT.

The chain recombines TRBV27 with TRBJ2-7; the match to TRBD1 covers 7 bases. The germline V gene has CDR1 MNHEY and CDR2 SMNVEV (reference sequence). Trimming took 3 bases from V and 7 from J; bases not matched to a gene: 6. The CDR3 totals 13 residues. CDR3 protein: CASSFTGAREQYF. The CDR3 region has the DNA TGTGCCAGCAGTTTTACAGGGGCTCGGGAGCAGTACTTC.